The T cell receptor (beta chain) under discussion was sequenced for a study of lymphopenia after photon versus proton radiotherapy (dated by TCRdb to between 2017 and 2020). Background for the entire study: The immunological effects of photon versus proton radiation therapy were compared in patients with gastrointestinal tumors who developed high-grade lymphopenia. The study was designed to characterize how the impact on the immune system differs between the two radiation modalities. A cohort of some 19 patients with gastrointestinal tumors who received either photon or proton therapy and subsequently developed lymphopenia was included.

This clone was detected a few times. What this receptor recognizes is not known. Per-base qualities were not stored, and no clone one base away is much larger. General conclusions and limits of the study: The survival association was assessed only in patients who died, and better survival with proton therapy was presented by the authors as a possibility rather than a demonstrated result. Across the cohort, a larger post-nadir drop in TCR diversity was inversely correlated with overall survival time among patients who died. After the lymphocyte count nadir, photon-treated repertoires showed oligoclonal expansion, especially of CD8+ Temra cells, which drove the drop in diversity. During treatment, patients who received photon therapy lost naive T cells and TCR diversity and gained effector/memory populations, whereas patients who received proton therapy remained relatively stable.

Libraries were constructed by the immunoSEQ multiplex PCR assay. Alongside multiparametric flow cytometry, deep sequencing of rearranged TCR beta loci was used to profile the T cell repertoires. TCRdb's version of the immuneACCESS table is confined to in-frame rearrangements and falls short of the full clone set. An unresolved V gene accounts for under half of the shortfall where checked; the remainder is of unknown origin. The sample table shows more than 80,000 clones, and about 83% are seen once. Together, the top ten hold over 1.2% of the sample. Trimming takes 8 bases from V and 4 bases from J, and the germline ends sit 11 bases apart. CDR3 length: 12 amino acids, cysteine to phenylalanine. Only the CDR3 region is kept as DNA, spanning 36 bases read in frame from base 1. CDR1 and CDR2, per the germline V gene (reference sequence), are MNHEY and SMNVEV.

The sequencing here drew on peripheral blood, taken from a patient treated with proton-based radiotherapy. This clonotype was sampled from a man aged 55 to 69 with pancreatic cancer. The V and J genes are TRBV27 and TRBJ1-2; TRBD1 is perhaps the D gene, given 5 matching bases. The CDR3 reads CASGGASYGYTF. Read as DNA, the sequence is TGTGCCAGCGGCGGGGCCTCCTATGGCTACACCTTC.